These 24 T cell receptor beta chains were sequenced from one sample in a study of immune evolution from preneoplasia to lung adenocarcinoma (dated by TCRdb to about 2021). Library preparation used the immunoSEQ multiplex PCR assay. The table comes from immuneACCESS by way of TCRdb, which keeps in-frame sequences with V and J called. Part of the clones is missing from these tables; in studies checked, under half for an unresolved V gene and the rest for unknown reasons. This sample is represented by approximately 4,300 clones; around 81% of them were singletons. About an eighth of the sample comes from the top ten. Sequenced: FFPE normal lung tissue adjacent to the tumor. The receptor source for this set is a person between 50 and 69 years old with lung adenocarcinoma.

The chain has TRBV19 and TRBJ1-4, with D possibly matching TRBD1 (5 bases). The CDR3 totals 14 residues. Germline V gene sequence: CDR1 LNHDA, CDR2 SQIVND (reference sequence). V lost 4 bases and J lost 5, with 11 bases in between. Here the CDR3 reads CASSNPQGNEKLFF. The DNA for the CDR3 is TGTGCCAGTAGTAACCCCCAGGGCAATGAAAAACTGTTTTTT.

This chain joins TRBV25-1 and TRBJ2-3; no reliable D call. Per germline, CDR1 MGHDK and CDR2 SYGVNS. The CDR3 runs 15 residues. V shed 2 bases and J shed 1 base, with 10 bases lying between them. The DNA for the CDR3 is TGTGCCAGCAGTGAAGGGATTATGGGCACAGATACGCAGTATTTT. Protein sequence: CASSEGIMGTDTQYF.

The chain carries TRBV5-1 and TRBJ2-3, with 8 bases identical to TRBD1. The V gene's germline CDR1 is SGHRS and CDR2 YFSETQ. The trim removed 1 base at V and 2 bases at J, leaving 3 bases unmatched. The CDR3 is made up of 15 amino acids. The CDR3 nucleotides read TGCGCCAGCAGCTTGACAGGGGGACCCACAGATACGCAGTATTTT. This translates into CASSLTGGPTDTQYF.

The chain uses TRBV7-9 and TRBJ1-2; D gene ambiguous. Germline assignment: CDR1 SEHNR and CDR2 FQNEAQ (reference sequence). The CDR3 has 15 residues. Trimming removed 5 bases from V and 1 base from J, with 14 bases in between. The CDR3 sequence: CASSPSGGDNYGYTF. DNA for the CDR3: TGTGCCAGCAGCCCCTCGGGCGGGGATAACTATGGCTACACCTTC.

This sequence joins TRBV7-9 and TRBJ1-4; possibly TRBD1 for D (5 bases). The CDR3 runs 15 residues. Trimming removed 7 bases from V and 6 bases from J, with 18 bases in between. CDR1 is SEHNR, CDR2 FQNEAQ, per germline (reference sequence). CDR3 residues: CASTQRDGMDEKLFF. The CDR3 DNA sequence: TGTGCCAGCACCCAACGGGACGGAATGGATGAAAAACTGTTTTTT.

This chain links TRBV30 with TRBJ1-1, with D perhaps matching TRBD1 (6 bases). V was cut by 0 bases and J by 4 bases, with 12 bases left in between. Germline CDR1 is GTSNPN and CDR2 is SVGIG (reference sequence). The CDR3 runs to 14 residues. The CDR3 protein is CAWSVTGGGTEAFF. CDR3 sequence (DNA): TGTGCCTGGAGTGTCACCGGGGGCGGCACTGAAGCTTTCTTT.

This clone was picked up a small number of times. V gene TRBV29-1 combines with J gene TRBJ1-5; tentative D call: TRBD1 (5 bases). Trimming took 4 bases from V and 5 from J, leaving 9 bases between them. Germline CDR1 SQVTM, CDR2 ANQGSEA. The CDR3 is 12 amino acids. The CDR3 DNA reads as TGCAGCGTTGGGGGGACGGATCAGCCCCAGCATTTT. Residues: CSVGGTDQPQHF.

This clone was observed a few times. The CDR3: CASSLGGTVSNTIYF. The CDR3 nucleotides are TGTGCCAGCAGCTTAGGCGGGACAGTGTCAAACACCATATATTTT. This chain connects TRBV7-2 to TRBJ1-3; TRBD1 matches at 7 bases. The germline V gene has CDR1 SGHTA and CDR2 FQGNSA. With V trimmed by 1 base and J by 6 bases, 6 bases remained unmatched. The CDR3 is made up of 15 amino acids.

The genes are TRBV7-8 and TRBJ1-5, with a possible D match to TRBD1 (5 bases). With 3 bases removed from V and 4 bases from J, the gap between germline ends came to 10 bases. Per the germline V gene, CDR1 is SGHVS and CDR2 is FQNEAQ. This CDR3 region has 14 residues. Here the CDR3 DNA reads TGTGCCAGCAGCTTTGGGACGGGGAATCAGCCCCAGCATTTT. Protein sequence: CASSFGTGNQPQHF.

The J gene is TRBJ2-1, the V gene TRBV4-2; 8 nucleotides agree with TRBD2. The V gene end was trimmed by 2 bases and the J gene end by 3 bases; junction bases not matched to a gene: 9. The CDR3 runs to 17 residues. Germline V gene sequence: CDR1 LGHNA, CDR2 YNFKEQ. CDR3 DNA sequence: TGTGCCAGCAGCCAATCCCGTGGAGCGGGGGTCTACAATGAGCAGTTCTTC. This translates into CASSQSRGAGVYNEQFF.

CDR3 bases: TGTGCCGTAAGCCGGGACAGATACTACGAGCAGTACTTC. It translates to CAVSRDRYYEQYF. The rearrangement joins TRBV28 to TRBJ2-7; TRBD1 matches 7 bases. The CDR3 runs 13 residues. CDR1 is MDHEN and CDR2 is SYDVKM in the germline V gene. The V gene end was trimmed by 11 bases and the J gene end by 3 bases; junction bases not matched to a gene: 10.

The chain carries TRBV11-1 and TRBJ2-3, with 11 bases that match TRBD2. With 3 bases clipped from V and 6 bases from J, the junction kept 5 bases outside the gene matches. The CDR3 is made up of 15 amino acids. In germline, CDR1 is SGHAT, CDR2 FQDESV (reference sequence). In DNA, the CDR3 is TGTGCCAGCAGCTTTAGCGGGGGGGCCTTGGATACGCAGTATTTT. Amino acids: CASSFSGGALDTQYF.

This chain connects TRBV5-1 to TRBJ1-1; the match to TRBD1 covers 9 bases. V lost 0 bases, J lost 2 bases, and 5 bases stayed unmatched. The CDR3 loop spans 16 amino acids. Germline CDR1 SGHRS, CDR2 YFSETQ. The CDR3 sequence is CASSLVTGGLNTEAFF. CDR3 nucleotide sequence: TGCGCCAGCAGCTTGGTGACAGGGGGACTAAACACTGAAGCTTTCTTT. The full variable domain, completed using reference TRBV5-1 and TRBJ1-1, is KAGVTQTPRYLIKTRGQQVTLSCSPISGHRSVSWYQQTPGQGLQFLFEYFSETQRNKGNFPGRFSGRQFSNSRSEMNVSTLELGDSALYLCASSLVTGGLNTEAFFGQGTRLTVV.

This clone was detected only once. The V and J genes are TRBV4-3 and TRBJ1-2; 9 bases map to TRBD1. Germline trimming cut 0 bases from V and 6 bases from J; bases unmatched to any gene: 5. The CDR3 totals 15 residues. CDR1 and CDR2 from the germline V gene are LGHNA and YSLEER. As DNA, the CDR3 is TGCGCCAGCAGCCAAGATGGGGGACAGGGCGATGGCTACACCTTC. Translated, it gives CASSQDGGQGDGYTF.

Points on this clone: In the same sample, other DNA sequences code for this CDR3. The rearrangement links TRBV7-2 to TRBJ2-3; D might be TRBD2 (5 bases). The CDR3 is 14 residues long. Germline V gene sequence: CDR1 SGHTA, CDR2 FQGNSA. Trimming cost V 5 bases and J 3 bases, with 12 bases left between them. In DNA form, the CDR3 reads TGTGCCAGCAGCCCTACAACTAGTACAGATACGCAGTATTTT. Translation: CASSPTTSTDTQYF. The variable domain in full, completed from reference TRBV7-2 and TRBJ2-3, reads GAGVSQSPSNKVTEKGKDVELRCDPISGHTALYWYRQSLGQGLEFLIYFQGNSAPDKSGLPSDRFSAERTGGSVSTLTIQRTQQEDSAVYLCASSPTTSTDTQYFGPGTRLTVL.

V gene TRBV10-1 combines with J gene TRBJ2-5; maybe TRBD1 (5 bases). V was shortened by 2 bases and J by 2 bases, with 9 bases between the two germline ends. Germline lookup yields CDR1 WNHNN and CDR2 SYGVQD (reference sequence). CDR3 length: 14 amino acids. This CDR3 reads CASSERGGQETQYF. CDR3 nucleotides: TGCGCCAGCAGTGAGAGGGGTGGACAAGAGACCCAGTACTTC.

The rearrangement joins TRBV25-1 to TRBJ2-1; 7 positions agree with TRBD1. The CDR3 is 17 amino acids. With 6 bases clipped from V and 0 bases from J, the junction kept 11 bases outside the gene matches. The germline gives CDR1 MGHDK, CDR2 SYGVNS. CDR3 DNA: TGTGCCAGCAGGCCCCGACAGGGATTCGGCTCCTACAATGAGCAGTTCTTC. Protein: CASRPRQGFGSYNEQFF.

The chain joins TRBV19 to TRBJ2-5, with TRBD1 matching over 8 bases. The CDR3 totals 17 residues. Germline V gene data show CDR1 as LNHDA and CDR2 as SQIVND (reference sequence). Losses at the gene ends were 4 bases for V and 4 bases for J; bases not matched to a gene: 14. The CDR3: CASSSPPDRAHPETQYF. CDR3 nucleotides: TGTGCCAGTAGTAGCCCCCCGGACAGGGCTCACCCAGAGACCCAGTACTTC. The full variable domain, its missing parts supplied by reference TRBV19 and TRBJ2-5, is DGGITQSPKYLFRKEGQNVTLSCEQNLNHDAMYWYRQDPGQGLRLIYYSQIVNDFQKGDIAEGYSVSREKKESFPLTVTSAQKNPTAFYLCASSSPPDRAHPETQYFGPGTRLLVL.

V usage is TRBV7-2 and J usage is TRBJ2-5; 9 bases line up with TRBD1. V lost 6 bases to trimming and J lost 4 bases; unmatched junction nucleotides: 6. The germline CDR1 and CDR2 sequences are SGHTA and FQGNSA. This CDR3 region has 14 residues. For the CDR3, the DNA is TGTGCCAGCAGTTTCACAGGGGGCGCAGAGACCCAGTACTTC. It is translated as CASSFTGGAETQYF.

This chain joins TRBV18 and TRBJ1-2; D gene uncertain. The germline V gene has CDR1 KGHSH and CDR2 LQKENI. The length of the CDR3 is 14 residues. V lost 2 bases and J lost 2, with 9 bases in between. CDR3 amino acids: CASSPGVGNYGYTF. Written as DNA, the CDR3 is TGTGCCAGCTCACCAGGTGTAGGGAACTATGGCTACACCTTC.

The J gene is TRBJ2-7, the V gene TRBV19; TRBD2 matches at 8 bases. CDR3 length equals 12 residues. Looked up from germline, CDR1 is LNHDA and CDR2 is SQIVND (reference sequence). Trimming removed 10 bases from V and 7 bases from J; junction bases left unmatched: 9. The CDR3 loop is CATLGGAGEQYF. Written as DNA, the CDR3 is TGTGCCACCCTCGGGGGGGCAGGGGAGCAGTACTTC.

This sequence joins TRBV7-2 and TRBJ1-1, with unresolved D. CDR3 length: 11 amino acids. Trimming took off 4 bases at V and 3 bases at J, with 3 bases between the two ends. Germline lookup yields CDR1 SGHTA and CDR2 FQGNSA. Here the CDR3 DNA reads TGTGCCAGCAGCTCGGACACTGAAGCTTTCTTT. Residues: CASSSDTEAFF.

The chain carries TRBV28 and TRBJ1-5; weak D call: TRBD1 (5 bases). Germline-derived CDR1 and CDR2 are MDHEN and SYDVKM. Trimming took off 8 bases at V and 3 bases at J, with 23 bases between the two ends. The CDR3 spans 17 residues. The CDR3 spells CASAIISVRQFNQPQHF. Here the CDR3 DNA reads TGTGCCAGCGCAATTATTTCGGTTAGACAGTTCAATCAGCCCCAGCATTTT.

V usage is TRBV29-1 and J usage is TRBJ2-1; TRBD2 aligns across 7 bases. The V segment lost 8 bases and the J segment 5 bases; nucleotides outside the gene matches: 9. The germline V gene has CDR1 SQVTM and CDR2 ANQGSEA. This CDR3 is 13 amino acids long. The CDR3 here is CSTEGTINNEQFF. CDR3 in DNA: TGCAGCACAGAAGGGACTATAAACAATGAGCAGTTCTTC.